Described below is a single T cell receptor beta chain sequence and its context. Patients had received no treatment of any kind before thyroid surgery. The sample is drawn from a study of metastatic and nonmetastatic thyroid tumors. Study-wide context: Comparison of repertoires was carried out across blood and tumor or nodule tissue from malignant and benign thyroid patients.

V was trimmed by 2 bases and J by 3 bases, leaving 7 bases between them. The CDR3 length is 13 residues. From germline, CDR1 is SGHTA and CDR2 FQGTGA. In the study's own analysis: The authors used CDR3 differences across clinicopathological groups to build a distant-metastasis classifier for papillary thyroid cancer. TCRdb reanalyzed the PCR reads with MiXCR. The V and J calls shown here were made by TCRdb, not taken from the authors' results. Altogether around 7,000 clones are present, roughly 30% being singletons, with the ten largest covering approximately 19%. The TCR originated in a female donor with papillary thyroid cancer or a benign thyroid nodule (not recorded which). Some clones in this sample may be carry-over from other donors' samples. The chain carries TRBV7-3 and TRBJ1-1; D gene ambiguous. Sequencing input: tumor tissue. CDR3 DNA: TGTGCCAGCAGCTTAGATAGCTACACTGAAGCTTTCTTT. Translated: CASSLDSYTEAFF.